This note documents a single T cell receptor (beta chain) sequence. The source of the sample is a study of T cells after yellow fever vaccination. Per germline, CDR1 SEHNR and CDR2 FQNEAQ (reference sequence). The V end lost 3 bases, the J end lost 10 bases, and 10 bases lay between the germline ends. The CDR3 is 13 residues long. Using its own MiXCR run on the 5' RACE reads, TCRdb lists one record per CDR3 protein. The sample yields under 400,000 distinct CDR3 sequences, roughly 11% seen once. The chain combines TRBV7-9 with TRBJ1-6; D call uncertain. This TCR was recovered from a man between 18 and 29 years old who received the YFV17D yellow fever vaccine. The source material was PBMCs, sampled on the day of the first yellow fever vaccination. CDR3 sequence reads: CASSFYPESPLHF. DNA of the CDR3: TGTGCCAGCAGCTTTTATCCTGAATCACCCCTCCACTTT.